The next 32 T cell receptor beta chains were all read from a single sample in a study of blood T cell repertoires in COVID-19. TCRdb keeps only in-frame clones here, not all; method: immunoSEQ multiplex PCR. The sample shows approximately 50,000 clones, around nine tenths of them seen only once. Sequencing was done on a sample of peripheral blood. These receptors were collected from a man aged 50-60 years with active COVID-19.

The chain couples TRBV4-2 to TRBJ2-5; 8 positions agree with TRBD1. Germline CDR1 is LGHNA and CDR2 is YNFKEQ. This CDR3 spans 15 amino acids. V lost 4 bases to trimming and J lost 7 bases; unmatched junction nucleotides: 11. The CDR3 DNA reads TGTGCCAGCAGCCGGGACCTTCAGGGGACAGGGACCCAGTACTTC. This translates into CASSRDLQGTGTQYF.

J is TRBJ2-1 and V is TRBV2; D is possibly TRBD2 (5 bases). The V gene's germline CDR1 is SNHLY and CDR2 FYNNEI. With 5 bases removed from V and 8 bases from J, the gap between germline ends came to 7 bases. The CDR3 is made up of 11 amino acids. The CDR3 protein is CASSRTYEQFF. The CDR3 nucleotides read TGTGCCAGCAGTCGGACTTATGAGCAGTTCTTC.

The gene calls are TRBV5-1 and TRBJ2-7, with 8 bases lining up with TRBD1. CDR1 SGHRS and CDR2 YFSETQ come from the germline V gene. The CDR3 totals 14 residues. Losses at the gene ends were 4 bases for V and 3 bases for J; bases not matched to a gene: 6. The CDR3 sequence is CASSLDRELYEQYF. CDR3 nucleotides: TGCGCCAGCAGCCTGGACAGGGAACTCTACGAGCAGTACTTC.

The CDR3 sequence: CAWSVLREQYF. CDR3 in DNA: TGTGCCTGGAGTGTACTGAGGGAGCAGTACTTC. This rearrangement joins TRBV30 to TRBJ2-7; D is unresolved. The germline V and J ends were trimmed by 0 bases and 7 bases, with 7 bases remaining between them. The CDR3 spans 11 residues. CDR1 is GTSNPN and CDR2 is SVGIG in the germline V gene (reference sequence).

The V and J genes are TRBV9 and TRBJ2-2; 9 bases align to TRBD2. V lost 3 bases to trimming and J lost 6 bases; unmatched junction nucleotides: 6. The CDR3 has 15 amino acids. The germline V gene encodes CDR1 SGDLS and CDR2 YYNGEE. The chain's CDR3 is CASSGIAGESGELFF. In DNA, the CDR3 is TGTGCCAGCAGCGGGATAGCGGGGGAATCCGGGGAGCTGTTTTTT.

The rearrangement uses TRBV5-1 and TRBJ2-3; 7 bases are shared with TRBD1. The CDR3 sequence is 15 residues long. Trimming at V came to 6 bases and at J to 0 bases, leaving 7 bases not matched to a gene. Germline V gene lookup returns CDR1 SGHRS and CDR2 YFSETQ. The CDR3 here is CASTGQASSTDTQYF. The CDR3 DNA follows: TGCGCCAGCACCGGACAGGCTTCTAGCACAGATACGCAGTATTTT.

The chain carries TRBV5-1 and TRBJ2-6; D is uncertain. The CDR3 loop spans 14 amino acids. CDR1 and CDR2 (germline): SGHRS, YFSETQ. V lost 4 bases, J lost 1 base, and 6 bases lay in between. In nucleotides, the CDR3 is TGCGCCAGCAGCCCCGGGTCTGGGGCCAACGTCCTGACTTTC. As protein: CASSPGSGANVLTF.

The V call is TRBV5-5, the J call TRBJ1-5, with D possibly being TRBD1 (6 bases). The length of the CDR3 is 18 residues. Trimming left V 0 bases short and J 5 bases short, with 21 bases between. Germline V CDR1 and CDR2: SGHKS, YYEKEE (reference sequence). The CDR3 sequence is CASSLGVVWQGSHQPQHF. DNA of the CDR3: TGTGCCAGCAGCTTGGGTGTGGTTTGGCAGGGGTCGCATCAGCCCCAGCATTTT.

DNA for the CDR3: TGTGCCTGGAGTGTACGCGCGGGTGATGAGACCCAGTACTTC. Its protein is CAWSVRAGDETQYF. The rearrangement joins TRBV30 to TRBJ2-5; possible D gene TRBD2, 5 bases. CDR3 size: 14 residues. The V end lost 0 bases, the J end lost 5 bases, and 13 bases lay between the germline ends. Germline CDR1 reads GTSNPN; CDR2 reads SVGIG (reference sequence).

The V call is TRBV19, the J call TRBJ2-1; D ambiguous. Trimming took 3 bases from V and 6 from J, leaving 9 bases between them. The germline gives CDR1 LNHDA, CDR2 SQIVND (reference sequence). CDR3 length: 13 amino acids. CDR3: CASSIPPTNEQFF. The DNA for the CDR3 is TGTGCCAGTAGTATTCCTCCTACCAATGAGCAGTTCTTC. Together with reference TRBV19 and TRBJ2-1, the CDR3 gives the full variable domain: DGGITQSPKYLFRKEGQNVTLSCEQNLNHDAMYWYRQDPGQGLRLIYYSQIVNDFQKGDIAEGYSVSREKKESFPLTVTSAQKNPTAFYLCASSIPPTNEQFFGPGTRLTVL.

A few counts support this clone. This sequence joins TRBV28 and TRBJ1-2, with D maybe TRBD1 (6 bases). The CDR3 covers 13 residues. The germline V and J ends were trimmed by 3 bases and 7 bases, with 12 bases remaining between them. Germline V lookup: CDR1 MDHEN, CDR2 SYDVKM. CDR3 sequence (DNA): TGTGCCAGCAGTTTCAGGGGATTATTTGGCTACACCTTC. It is translated as CASSFRGLFGYTF.

The chain combines TRBV5-1 with TRBJ1-2; D is ambiguous. The CDR3 runs to 12 residues. CDR1 and CDR2 (germline): SGHRS, YFSETQ. V was pared by 0 bases and J by 4 bases, with 4 bases between. The CDR3 protein is CASSLDSYGYTF. In DNA, the CDR3 is TGCGCCAGCAGCTTGGACAGCTATGGCTACACCTTC.

This clone was seen a single time. CDR3 protein: CASSQNRGVAQPQHF. As DNA, the CDR3 is TGTGCCAGCAGCCAAAATCGCGGGGTAGCTCAGCCCCAGCATTTT. The chain uses TRBV28 and TRBJ1-5; D gene unclear. Germline V CDR1 and CDR2: MDHEN, SYDVKM. The CDR3 covers 15 residues. Trimming removed 6 bases from V and 6 bases from J, with 18 bases in between.

The rearrangement joins TRBV4-3 to TRBJ1-2, with D possibly matching TRBD1 (6 bases). Trimming took 2 bases from V and 0 from J, leaving 13 bases between them. From germline, CDR1 is LGHNA and CDR2 YSLEER. This CDR3 contains 16 residues. The CDR3: CASSQRTVGTNYGYTF. CDR3 nucleotide sequence: TGCGCCAGCAGCCAAAGGACAGTCGGGACTAACTATGGCTACACCTTC.

The rearrangement uses TRBV7-2 and TRBJ1-1, with TRBD1 matching over 7 bases. Germline lookup yields CDR1 SGHTA and CDR2 FQGNSA. V lost 6 bases to trimming and J lost 1 base; unmatched junction nucleotides: 8. The CDR3 covers 15 residues. CDR3 DNA: TGTGCCAGCAGTGTGACAGGGACCCCGAACACTGAAGCTTTCTTT. Translated: CASSVTGTPNTEAFF. Full variable domain (remainder filled in from reference TRBV7-2 and TRBJ1-1): GAGVSQSPSNKVTEKGKDVELRCDPISGHTALYWYRQSLGQGLEFLIYFQGNSAPDKSGLPSDRFSAERTGGSVSTLTIQRTQQEDSAVYLCASSVTGTPNTEAFFGQGTRLTVV.

V gene TRBV2 combines with J gene TRBJ1-1; 7 bases are shared with TRBD1. The V and J ends lost 3 bases and 5 bases, in that order; junction bases with no gene match: 9. This CDR3 has 15 amino acids. Per germline, CDR1 SNHLY and CDR2 FYNNEI. DNA of the CDR3: TGTGCCAGCAGTGACGATGGACAGGTGGGGACTGAAGCTTTCTTT. Translation gives CASSDDGQVGTEAFF. The whole variable domain, remainder taken from reference TRBV2 and TRBJ1-1, is EPEVTQTPSHQVTQMGQEVILRCVPISNHLYFYWYRQILGQKVEFLVSFYNNEISEKSEIFDDQFSVERPDGSNFTLKIRSTKLEDSAMYFCASSDDGQVGTEAFFGQGTRLTVV.

The chain employs TRBV10-3 and TRBJ1-1; 8 nucleotides align to TRBD1. Germline values: CDR1 ENHRY, CDR2 SYGVKD. CDR3 length: 15 residues. J was trimmed by 1 base and V by 5 bases; bases with no gene match: 6. CDR3 coding DNA: TGTGCCATCAGTCCAGGGGGCGCGGGGAACACTGAAGCTTTCTTT. Translating it yields CAISPGGAGNTEAFF.

This sequence joins TRBV10-3 and TRBJ2-5; 13 nucleotides align to TRBD2. V was clipped by 4 bases and J by 4 bases; unmatched bases: 6. Germline values: CDR1 ENHRY, CDR2 SYGVKD. The CDR3 has 16 residues. The CDR3 reads CAISGGGLAGRETQYF. CDR3 nucleotides: TGTGCCATCAGTGGTGGGGGACTAGCGGGACGAGAGACCCAGTACTTC.

The chain carries TRBV9 and TRBJ2-2; D is ambiguous. Germline CDR1 reads SGDLS; CDR2 reads YYNGEE. CDR3 length: 15 amino acids. V lost 0 bases, J lost 2 bases, and 8 bases lay in between. The CDR3 sequence: CASSVDPGNTGELFF. Written as DNA, the CDR3 is TGTGCCAGCAGCGTAGACCCAGGCAACACCGGGGAGCTGTTTTTT.

The V call is TRBV6-5, the J call TRBJ1-3; D unresolved. V was clipped by 6 bases and J by 0 bases, with 9 bases between them. Germline lookup yields CDR1 MNHEY and CDR2 SVGAGI. The CDR3 consists of 14 residues. CDR3 DNA: TGTGCCAGCAGCGGGAGAACCTCTGGAAACACCATATATTTT. Protein product: CASSGRTSGNTIYF.

In its sample, this clone ranks as medium-sized (0.01 to 0.1%). This chain connects TRBV25-1 to TRBJ2-2, with 8 bases matching TRBD2. The CDR3 spans 15 residues. The junction had 3 bases not matched to a gene; V was cut back by 1 base and J by 5 bases. Germline CDR1 reads MGHDK; CDR2 reads SYGVNS. CDR3 sequence (DNA): TGTGCCAGCAGTGAATCCGGGAGGGAAACCGGGGAGCTGTTTTTT. The encoded protein is CASSESGRETGELFF.

The J gene is TRBJ2-4, the V gene TRBV4-3; 10 positions match TRBD1. Germline-derived CDR1 and CDR2 are LGHNA and YSLEER. The CDR3 is made up of 17 amino acids. J gave up 8 bases and V 0 bases, and 10 bases lay outside the gene matches. The CDR3 nucleotides read TGCGCCAGCAGCCAAGATCTTTACGGAGGACAGGGGGACATTCAGTACTTC. It encodes CASSQDLYGGQGDIQYF.

V gene TRBV27 combines with J gene TRBJ1-1; D not resolved. The CDR3 consists of 13 residues. Trimming removed 6 bases from V and 3 bases from J, with 11 bases in between. Germline assignment: CDR1 MNHEY and CDR2 SMNVEV (reference sequence). The CDR3 is CASSRHSYTEAFF. The CDR3 nucleotides are TGTGCCAGCAGCCGTCACAGCTACACTGAAGCTTTCTTT.

The chain recombines TRBV12-3 or TRBV12-4 with TRBJ1-2; TRBD1 might be the D (6 bases). The CDR3 consists of 12 residues. V lost 5 bases to trimming and J lost 7 bases, with 11 bases between them. This CDR3 reads CASSINRVGYTF. The CDR3 DNA follows: TGTGCCAGCAGTATCAACAGGGTTGGCTACACCTTC.

J is TRBJ2-7 and V is TRBV30; TRBD1 agrees at 7 bases. The CDR3 length is 13 residues. The V and J ends lost 2 bases and 3 bases, in that order; junction bases with no gene match: 4. CDR1 and CDR2 from the germline V gene are GTSNPN and SVGIG (reference sequence). The DNA for the CDR3 is TGTGCCTGGAGTAGGGGACAGCTCTACGAGCAGTACTTC. The encoded protein is CAWSRGQLYEQYF.

This clone was seen a few times. The CDR3 DNA reads TGTGCCAGCAGCTTAGAAACCGGTGAAGCTTTCTTT. Its protein product is CASSLETGEAFF. This sequence joins TRBV7-8 and TRBJ1-1; D ambiguous. Germline V lookup: CDR1 SGHVS, CDR2 FQNEAQ. Trimming took off 1 base at V and 7 bases at J, with 7 bases between the two ends. This CDR3 region has 12 residues.

The chain uses TRBV5-1 and TRBJ2-2, with 9 bases matching TRBD1. The V segment lost 3 bases and the J segment 2 bases; nucleotides outside the gene matches: 5. The CDR3 is 16 residues long. From germline, CDR1 is SGHRS and CDR2 YFSETQ. Here the CDR3 DNA reads TGCGCCAGCAGCTCGACAGGGGGTACTAACACCGGGGAGCTGTTTTTT. Translation gives CASSSTGGTNTGELFF.

This chain connects TRBV3-1 (or the pseudogene TRBV3-2) to TRBJ2-1; 8 nucleotides match TRBD2. V lost 2 bases, J lost 8 bases, and 11 bases stayed unmatched. The CDR3 extends over 16 amino acids. The V gene's germline CDR1 is LGHDT and CDR2 YNNKEL (reference sequence). In DNA, the CDR3 is TGTGCCAGCAGCCAACCACTAGCGGCCCCTACGGATGAGCAGTTCTTC. Its protein product is CASSQPLAAPTDEQFF.

The CDR3 spells CASSPEQGEAFF. In DNA form, the CDR3 reads TGTGCCAGCAGCCCAGAACAGGGTGAAGCTTTCTTT. The chain joins TRBV3-1 (or the pseudogene TRBV3-2) to TRBJ1-1, with D perhaps matching TRBD1 (6 bases). Looked up from germline, CDR1 is LGHDT and CDR2 is YNNKEL (reference sequence). Trimming shortened V by 4 bases and J by 7 bases, and 10 bases separated the two germline ends. The CDR3 extends over 12 amino acids.

The chain combines TRBV4-3 with TRBJ2-2, with D possibly being TRBD2 (6 bases). Germline assignment: CDR1 LGHNA and CDR2 YSLEER. With 1 base removed from V and 5 bases from J, the gap between germline ends came to 14 bases. The CDR3 has 16 residues. Here the CDR3 DNA reads TGCGCCAGCAGCCAAGGGGTGGAGGGGTGGACCGGGGAGCTGTTTTTT. Translation gives CASSQGVEGWTGELFF.

The rearrangement links TRBV27 to TRBJ2-7; 8 nucleotides align to TRBD1. The CDR3 is made up of 16 amino acids. V lost 4 bases and J lost 3; bases outside the gene matches: 11. Per germline, CDR1 MNHEY and CDR2 SMNVEV (reference sequence). The CDR3 sequence: CASSSRGQGAYYEQYF. CDR3 sequence (DNA): TGTGCCAGCAGTTCAAGGGGCCAGGGGGCCTACTACGAGCAGTACTTC.

This clone was counted between two and nine times. The chain uses TRBV11-3 and TRBJ2-7; unclear D gene. The CDR3 is made up of 15 amino acids. The ends were cut back, 1 base at V and 3 bases at J, with 13 bases in the middle. CDR1 SGHNT and CDR2 YENEEA come from the germline V gene. The CDR3: CASSLGGWKDYEQYF. CDR3 DNA: TGTGCCAGCAGCTTAGGCGGATGGAAGGACTACGAGCAGTACTTC.